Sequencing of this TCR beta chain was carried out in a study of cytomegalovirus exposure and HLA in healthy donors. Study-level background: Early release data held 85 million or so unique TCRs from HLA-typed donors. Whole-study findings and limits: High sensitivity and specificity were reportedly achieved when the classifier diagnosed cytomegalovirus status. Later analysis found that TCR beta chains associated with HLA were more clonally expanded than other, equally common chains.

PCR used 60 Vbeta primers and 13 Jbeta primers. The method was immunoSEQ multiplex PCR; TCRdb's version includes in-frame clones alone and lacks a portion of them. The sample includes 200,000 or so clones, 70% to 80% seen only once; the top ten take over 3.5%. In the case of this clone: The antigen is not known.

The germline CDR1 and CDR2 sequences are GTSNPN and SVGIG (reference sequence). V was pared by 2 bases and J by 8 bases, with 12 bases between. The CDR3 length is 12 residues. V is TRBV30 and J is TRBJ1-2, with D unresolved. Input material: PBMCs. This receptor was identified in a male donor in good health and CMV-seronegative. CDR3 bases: TGTGCCTGGAGTAGCTGGAGAATCGGCTACACCTTC. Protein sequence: CAWSSWRIGYTF.